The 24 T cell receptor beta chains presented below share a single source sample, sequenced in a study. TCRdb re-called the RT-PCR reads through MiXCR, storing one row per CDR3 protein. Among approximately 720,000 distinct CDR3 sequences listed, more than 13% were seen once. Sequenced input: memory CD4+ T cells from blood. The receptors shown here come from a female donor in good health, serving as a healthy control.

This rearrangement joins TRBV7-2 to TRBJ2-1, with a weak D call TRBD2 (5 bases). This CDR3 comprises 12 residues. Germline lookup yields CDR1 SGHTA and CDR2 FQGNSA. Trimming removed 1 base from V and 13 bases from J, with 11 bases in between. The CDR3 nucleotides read TGTGCCAGCAGCTTAGACCTGGGGAGTCAGTTCTTC. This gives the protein CASSLDLGSQFF.

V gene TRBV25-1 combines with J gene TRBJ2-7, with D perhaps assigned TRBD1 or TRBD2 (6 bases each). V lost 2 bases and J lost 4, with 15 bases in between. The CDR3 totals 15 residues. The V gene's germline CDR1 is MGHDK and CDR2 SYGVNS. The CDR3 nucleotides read TGTGCCAGCAGTGAAAGGACGGGGGCTGCATACGAGCAGTACTTC. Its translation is CASSERTGAAYEQYF.

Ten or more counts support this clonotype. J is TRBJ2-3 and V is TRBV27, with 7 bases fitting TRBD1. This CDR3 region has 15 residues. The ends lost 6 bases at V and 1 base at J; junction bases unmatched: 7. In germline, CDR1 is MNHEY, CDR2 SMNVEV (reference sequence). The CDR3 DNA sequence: TGTGCCAGCAGCCCATCCGGGACAGGCACAGATACGCAGTATTTT. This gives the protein CASSPSGTGTDTQYF.

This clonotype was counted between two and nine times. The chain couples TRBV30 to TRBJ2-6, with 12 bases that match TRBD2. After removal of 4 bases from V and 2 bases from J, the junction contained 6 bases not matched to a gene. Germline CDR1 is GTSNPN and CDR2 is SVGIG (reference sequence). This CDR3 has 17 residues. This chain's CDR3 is CAWNPASGRAGANVLTF. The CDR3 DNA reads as TGTGCCTGGAACCCGGCTAGCGGGAGGGCTGGGGCCAACGTCCTGACTTTC.

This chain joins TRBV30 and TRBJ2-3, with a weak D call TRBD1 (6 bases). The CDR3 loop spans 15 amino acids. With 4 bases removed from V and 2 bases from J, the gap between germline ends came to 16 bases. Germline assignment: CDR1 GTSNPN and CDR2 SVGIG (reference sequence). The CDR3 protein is CAWTHREFVTDTQYF. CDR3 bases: TGTGCCTGGACGCACAGGGAGTTTGTCACAGATACGCAGTATTTT.

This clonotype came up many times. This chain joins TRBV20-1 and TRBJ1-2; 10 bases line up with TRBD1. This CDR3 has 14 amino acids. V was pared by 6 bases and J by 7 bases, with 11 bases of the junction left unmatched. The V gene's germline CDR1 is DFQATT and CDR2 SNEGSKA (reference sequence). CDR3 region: CSANSPGQGSGYTF. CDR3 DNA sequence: TGCAGTGCGAACTCCCCGGGACAGGGGTCTGGCTACACCTTC.

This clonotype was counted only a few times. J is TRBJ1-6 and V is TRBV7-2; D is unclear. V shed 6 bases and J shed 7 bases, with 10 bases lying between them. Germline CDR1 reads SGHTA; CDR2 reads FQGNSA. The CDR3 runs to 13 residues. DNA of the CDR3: TGTGCCAGCAGATTGGACGCGAATTCACCCCTCCACTTT. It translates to CASRLDANSPLHF.

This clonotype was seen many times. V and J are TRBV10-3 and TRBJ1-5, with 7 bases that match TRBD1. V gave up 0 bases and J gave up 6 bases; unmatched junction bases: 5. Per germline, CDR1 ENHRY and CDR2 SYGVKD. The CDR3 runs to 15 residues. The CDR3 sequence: CAISESQGEVQPQHF. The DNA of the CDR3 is TGTGCCATCAGTGAGTCTCAGGGGGAGGTTCAGCCCCAGCATTTT.

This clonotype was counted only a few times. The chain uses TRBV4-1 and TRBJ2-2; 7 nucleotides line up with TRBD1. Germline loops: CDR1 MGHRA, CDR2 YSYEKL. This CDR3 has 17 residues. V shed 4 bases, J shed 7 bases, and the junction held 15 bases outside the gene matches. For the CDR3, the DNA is TGCGCCAGCAGCCGACACCCGGGACAGAGAACAGACGGGGAGCTGTTTTTT. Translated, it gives CASSRHPGQRTDGELFF.

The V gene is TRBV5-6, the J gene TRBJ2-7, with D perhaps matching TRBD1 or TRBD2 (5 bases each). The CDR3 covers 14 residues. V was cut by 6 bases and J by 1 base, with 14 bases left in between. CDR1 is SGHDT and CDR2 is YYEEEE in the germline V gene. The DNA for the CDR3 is TGTGCCAGCAAAACCGGGACCCTATCCTACGAGCAGTACTTC. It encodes CASKTGTLSYEQYF.

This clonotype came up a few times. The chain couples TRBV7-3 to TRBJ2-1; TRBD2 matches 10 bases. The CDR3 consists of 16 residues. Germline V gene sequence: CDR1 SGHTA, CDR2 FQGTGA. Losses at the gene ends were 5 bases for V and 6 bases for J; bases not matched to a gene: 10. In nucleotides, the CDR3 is TGTGCCAGCAGCCCTATCGGACTAGCGGAGGCCAATGAGCAGTTCTTC. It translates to CASSPIGLAEANEQFF.

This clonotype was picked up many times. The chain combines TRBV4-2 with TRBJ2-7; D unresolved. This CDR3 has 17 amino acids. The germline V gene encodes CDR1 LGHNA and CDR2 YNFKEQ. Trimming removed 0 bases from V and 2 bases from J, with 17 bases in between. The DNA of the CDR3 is TGTGCCAGCAGCCAAGATGGGCTAGGAAAAACCACCTACGAGCAGTACTTC. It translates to CASSQDGLGKTTYEQYF.

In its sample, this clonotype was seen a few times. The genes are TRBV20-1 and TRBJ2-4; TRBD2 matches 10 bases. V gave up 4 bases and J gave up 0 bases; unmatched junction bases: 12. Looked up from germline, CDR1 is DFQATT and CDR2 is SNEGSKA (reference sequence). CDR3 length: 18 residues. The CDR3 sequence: CSATRTSGTTRAKNIQYF. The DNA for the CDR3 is TGCAGTGCTACTAGGACTAGCGGAACGACCCGAGCCAAAAACATTCAGTACTTC.

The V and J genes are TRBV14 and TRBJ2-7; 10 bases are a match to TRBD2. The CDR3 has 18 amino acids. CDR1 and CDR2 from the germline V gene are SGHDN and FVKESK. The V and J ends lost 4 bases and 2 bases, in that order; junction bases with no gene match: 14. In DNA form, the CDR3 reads TGTGCCAGCAGCCCAGGACTAGCGGAGCCCAACTTCCCCTACGAGCAGTACTTC. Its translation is CASSPGLAEPNFPYEQYF.

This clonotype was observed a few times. CDR3 sequence reads: CASSLYATRTLGNQPQHF. The CDR3 DNA sequence: TGTGCCAGCAGTTTATATGCAACGCGGACATTGGGCAATCAGCCCCAGCATTTT. The chain carries TRBV12-3 or TRBV12-4 and TRBJ1-5, with D possibly matching TRBD1 (5 bases). Trimming stripped 2 bases from V and 2 bases from J, with 19 bases between. The CDR3 extends over 18 amino acids.

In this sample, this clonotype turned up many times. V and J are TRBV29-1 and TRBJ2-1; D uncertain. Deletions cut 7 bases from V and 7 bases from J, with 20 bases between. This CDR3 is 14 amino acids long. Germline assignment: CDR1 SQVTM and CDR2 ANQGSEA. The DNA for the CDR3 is TGCAGCGCTTTGGCAGTTTCTAGTCAGAATGAGCAGTTCTTC. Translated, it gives CSALAVSSQNEQFF.

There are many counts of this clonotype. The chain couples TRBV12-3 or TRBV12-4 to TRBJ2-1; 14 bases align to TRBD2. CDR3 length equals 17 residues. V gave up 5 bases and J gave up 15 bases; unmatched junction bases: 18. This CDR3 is CASSPGLAGVSGGAGFF. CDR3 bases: TGTGCCAGCAGTCCGGGACTAGCGGGAGTTTCTGGGGGTGCGGGGTTCTTC.

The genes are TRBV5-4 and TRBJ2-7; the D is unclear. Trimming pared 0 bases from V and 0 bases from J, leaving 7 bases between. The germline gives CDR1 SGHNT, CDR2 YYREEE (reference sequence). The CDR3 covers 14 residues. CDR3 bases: TGTGCCAGCAGCTTGGGACCCCTCTCCTACGAGCAGTACTTC. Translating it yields CASSLGPLSYEQYF.

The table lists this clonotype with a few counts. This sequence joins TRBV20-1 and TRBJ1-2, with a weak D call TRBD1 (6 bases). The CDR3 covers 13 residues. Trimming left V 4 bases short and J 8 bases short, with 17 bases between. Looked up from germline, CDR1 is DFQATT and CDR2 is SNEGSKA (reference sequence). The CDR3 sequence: CSAKQGNVIGYTF. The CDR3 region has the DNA TGCAGTGCTAAACAGGGTAACGTTATAGGCTACACCTTC.

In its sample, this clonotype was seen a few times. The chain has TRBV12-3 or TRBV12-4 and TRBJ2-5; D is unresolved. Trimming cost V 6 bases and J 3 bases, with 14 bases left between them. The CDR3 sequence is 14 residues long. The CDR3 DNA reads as TGTGCCAGCAGAAAGCAAAATTGGGAAGAGACCCAGTACTTC. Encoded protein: CASRKQNWEETQYF.

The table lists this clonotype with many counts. CDR3 in DNA: TGCGCCAGCAGCCAAGATTGGGGTCACTACACAGATACGCAGTATTTT. Its protein is CASSQDWGHYTDTQYF. The chain uses TRBV4-3 and TRBJ2-3; no definite D call. CDR3 length: 16 amino acids. V lost 0 bases and J lost 2, with 12 bases in between. Germline V gene data show CDR1 as LGHNA and CDR2 as YSLEER.

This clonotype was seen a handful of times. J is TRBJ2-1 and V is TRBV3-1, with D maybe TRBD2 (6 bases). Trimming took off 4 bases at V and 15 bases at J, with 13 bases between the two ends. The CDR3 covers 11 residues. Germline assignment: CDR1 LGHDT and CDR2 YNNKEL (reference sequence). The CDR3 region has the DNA TGTGCCAGCAGCCTAGGAGGGGTCGTGTTCTTC. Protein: CASSLGGVVFF.

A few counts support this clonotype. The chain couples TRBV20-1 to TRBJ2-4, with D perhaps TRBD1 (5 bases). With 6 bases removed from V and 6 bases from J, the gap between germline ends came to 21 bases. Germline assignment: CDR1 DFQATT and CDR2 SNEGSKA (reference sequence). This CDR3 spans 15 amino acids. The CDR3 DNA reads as TGCAGTGCAACTCTGGACAATAAGTTGGTAAACATTCAGTACTTC. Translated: CSATLDNKLVNIQYF.

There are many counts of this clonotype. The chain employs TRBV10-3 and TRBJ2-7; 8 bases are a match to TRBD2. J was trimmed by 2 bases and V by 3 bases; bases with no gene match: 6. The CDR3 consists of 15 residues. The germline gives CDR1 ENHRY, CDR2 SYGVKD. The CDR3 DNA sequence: TGTGCCATCAGTGACTGGCGGGAGGACACCTACGAGCAGTACTTC. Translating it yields CAISDWREDTYEQYF.